The clone carrying this TCR beta chain was found once. The antigen remains undetermined. During the collection period, no donor immune events like infections were recorded. The entry originates in a study of identifying expanded T cells in peripheral blood. Study observations and caveats: About 1.2 clones differed between technical replicates, versus approximately 17 and 20 over time. Variance in clone template counts between approximately 2-week samples significantly increased with total template count across all healthy donors.

Some clones are missing from TCRdb's copy, which holds only in-frame ones; the method was immunoSEQ multiplex PCR. The table has tens of thousands of clones, more than 75% seen once; the top ten hold about 20%. The germline gives CDR1 GTSNPN, CDR2 SVGIG (reference sequence). With 1 base clipped from V and 4 bases from J, the junction kept 13 bases outside the gene matches. The CDR3 contains 17 residues. Sequencing was performed on blood. This receptor was identified in a person between 18 and 70 years old in good health. This chain uses TRBV30 with TRBJ1-2, with 9 positions matching TRBD1. The CDR3 loop is CAWSGILPGQGGYGYTF. The CDR3 DNA sequence: TGTGCCTGGAGTGGCATACTACCGGGACAGGGAGGCTATGGCTACACCTTC. Full variable domain (outside the CDR3, taken from reference TRBV30 and TRBJ1-2): SQTIHQWPATLVQPVGSPLSLECTVEGTSNPNLYWYRQAAGRGLQLLFYSVGIGQISSEVPQNLSASRPQDRQFILSSKKLLLSDSGFYLCAWSGILPGQGGYGYTFGSGTRLTVV.